This T cell receptor (beta chain) is drawn from a study of cytomegalovirus exposure and HLA in healthy donors. Study details: Later analysis reported that the roughly 120 validation repertoires shared the platform of the 650 to 700 first-cohort repertoires.

Assay used: immunoSEQ multiplex PCR; TCRdb lists only in-frame clones, some missing. The table records about 160,000 clones, about 90% of them present only once. CDR1 and CDR2 (germline): MNHNY, SVGAGI (reference sequence). The CDR3 covers 16 residues. V gave up 0 bases and J gave up 7 bases, with 19 bases separating them. The receptor's source is a man aged 18 to 29 in good health and CMV-seropositive. The chain has TRBV6-6 and TRBJ2-7, with D uncertain. The sample comprised PBMCs. CDR3 sequence: CASSYSLDPRLREQYF. In nucleotides, the CDR3 is TGTGCCAGCAGTTACTCGCTAGACCCCCGTCTGAGAGAGCAGTACTTC.